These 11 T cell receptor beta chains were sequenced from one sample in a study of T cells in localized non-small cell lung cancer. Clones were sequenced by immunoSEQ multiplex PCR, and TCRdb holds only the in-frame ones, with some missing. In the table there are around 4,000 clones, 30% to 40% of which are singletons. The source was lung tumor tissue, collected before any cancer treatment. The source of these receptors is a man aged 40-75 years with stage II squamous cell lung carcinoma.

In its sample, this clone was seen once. In DNA, the CDR3 is TGTGCCAGCAGTTACTCGTTATATCCCAGGACAGATACGCAGTATTTT. Protein sequence: CASSYSLYPRTDTQYF. The V and J genes are TRBV6-8 and TRBJ2-3, with D unresolved. The CDR3 is 16 amino acids. Trimming left V 0 bases short and J 3 bases short, with 13 bases between. In germline, CDR1 is MNHGY, CDR2 SAAAGT.

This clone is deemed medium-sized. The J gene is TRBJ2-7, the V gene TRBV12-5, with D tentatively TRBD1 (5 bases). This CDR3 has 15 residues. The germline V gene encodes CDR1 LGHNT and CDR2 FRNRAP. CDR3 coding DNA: TGTGCCAGCAATTCCGATGGACAATGGTCCTACGAGCAGTACTTC. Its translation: CASNSDGQWSYEQYF.

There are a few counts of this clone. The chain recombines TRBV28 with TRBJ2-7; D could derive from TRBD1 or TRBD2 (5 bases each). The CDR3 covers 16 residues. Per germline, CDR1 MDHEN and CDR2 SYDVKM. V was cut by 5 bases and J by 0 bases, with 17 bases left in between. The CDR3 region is CASSPHPGTDSYEQYF. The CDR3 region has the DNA TGTGCCAGCAGTCCCCACCCCGGGACGGACTCCTACGAGCAGTACTTC.

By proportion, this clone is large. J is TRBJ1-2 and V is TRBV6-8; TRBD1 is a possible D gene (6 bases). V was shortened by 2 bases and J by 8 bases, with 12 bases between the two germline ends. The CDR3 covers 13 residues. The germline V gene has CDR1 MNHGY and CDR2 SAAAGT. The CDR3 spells CASSYIRGAGYTF. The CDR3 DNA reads TGTGCCAGCAGTTACATCAGGGGAGCCGGCTACACCTTC.

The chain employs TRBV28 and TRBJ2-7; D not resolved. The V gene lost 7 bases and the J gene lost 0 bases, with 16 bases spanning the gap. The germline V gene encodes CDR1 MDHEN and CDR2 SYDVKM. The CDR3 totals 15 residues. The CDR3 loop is CASTPIGQSSYEQYF. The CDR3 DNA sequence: TGTGCCAGCACCCCCATAGGCCAAAGCTCCTACGAGCAGTACTTC.

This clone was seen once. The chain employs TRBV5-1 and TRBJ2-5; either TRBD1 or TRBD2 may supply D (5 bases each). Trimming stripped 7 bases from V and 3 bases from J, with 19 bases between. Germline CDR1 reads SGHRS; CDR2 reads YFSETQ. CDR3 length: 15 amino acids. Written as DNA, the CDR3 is TGCGCCAGCCATCGACGGGGCCTGGTTAAAGAGACCCAGTACTTC. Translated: CASHRRGLVKETQYF.

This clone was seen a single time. The CDR3 DNA reads TGTGCCAGTAGTGCCCTACTAGCGGGGGGGCAGAGAGATACGCAGTATTTT. This sequence encodes CASSALLAGGQRDTQYF. The V and J genes are TRBV19 and TRBJ2-3, with 13 bases identical to TRBD2. Germline V CDR1 and CDR2: LNHDA, SQIVND (reference sequence). The CDR3 contains 17 residues. V dropped 5 bases and J dropped 5; count of bases not matched to a gene: 10.

This CDR3 reads CAWSGRQGEQYF. CDR3 nucleotide sequence: TGTGCCTGGAGTGGGAGACAGGGCGAGCAGTACTTC. The chain uses TRBV30 and TRBJ2-7; TRBD1 agrees at 7 bases. V lost 1 base to trimming and J lost 6 bases; unmatched junction nucleotides: 3. The CDR3 length is 12 residues. Germline CDR1 reads GTSNPN; CDR2 reads SVGIG (reference sequence).

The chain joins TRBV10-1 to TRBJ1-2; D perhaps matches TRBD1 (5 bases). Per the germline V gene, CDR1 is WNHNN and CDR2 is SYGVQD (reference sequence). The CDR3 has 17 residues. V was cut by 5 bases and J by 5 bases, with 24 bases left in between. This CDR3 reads CASSSSHRWRGGYGYTF. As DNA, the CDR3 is TGCGCCAGCAGTTCTAGTCACCGGTGGAGGGGCGGGTATGGCTACACCTTC.

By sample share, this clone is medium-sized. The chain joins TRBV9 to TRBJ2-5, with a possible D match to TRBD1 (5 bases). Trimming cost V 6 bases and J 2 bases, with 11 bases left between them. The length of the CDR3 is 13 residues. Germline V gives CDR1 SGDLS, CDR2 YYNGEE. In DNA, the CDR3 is TGTGCCAGCATCCTTGACAGACAAGAGACCCAGTACTTC. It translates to CASILDRQETQYF.

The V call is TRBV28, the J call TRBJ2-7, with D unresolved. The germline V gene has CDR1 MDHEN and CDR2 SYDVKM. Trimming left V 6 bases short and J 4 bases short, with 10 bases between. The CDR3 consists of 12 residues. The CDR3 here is CASRVSDYEQYF. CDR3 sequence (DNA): TGTGCCAGCAGGGTTAGTGATTACGAGCAGTACTTC.